These T cell receptor beta chains were read from a single sample in a study of T cells after yellow fever vaccination. TCRdb redid the calling of the 5' RACE reads with MiXCR, one entry per CDR3 protein. The sample gives hundreds of thousands of distinct CDR3 sequences, 3.6% of which show up once; less than 25% is in the top ten. Sequencing used PBMCs, obtained on the day of the yellow fever booster vaccination. These TCRs come from a man aged 18 to 29 who received the YFV17D yellow fever vaccine. CDR3s leave out the opening cysteine and the closing phenylalanine or tryptophan.

v_call	j_call	cdr3_aa
TRBV7-2	TRBJ2-5	ASTLRSRGSGKETQY
TRBV4-1	TRBJ1-5	ASSQSVYSNQPQH
TRBV5-1	TRBJ2-7	ASSFQGGNEQY
TRBV18	TRBJ2-2	ASSRDRVIPGELF
TRBV6-9	TRBJ2-5	ASSYSLGHSQETQY
TRBV5-1	TRBJ2-2	ASSGRGLDTGELF
TRBV4-1	TRBJ1-6	ASSHTKGMNSPLH
TRBV29-1	TRBJ1-5	SVVEGESNQPQH
TRBV20-1	TRBJ1-1	SARAQPTPGTEAF
TRBV6-5	TRBJ2-1	ATQGGGFDSYNEQF
TRBV12-3/TRBV12-4	TRBJ2-5	ASSLQDIQETQY
TRBV7-9	TRBJ2-2	ASSFPSILAGSANTGELF
TRBV7-2	TRBJ2-1	ASSLIARRGNEQF
TRBV20-1	TRBJ1-6	SARDMGLSSYNSPLH
TRBV7-2	TRBJ2-3	ASSGSKERGLDTQY
TRBV5-1	TRBJ1-1	ASTPDGSTEAF
TRBV10-3	TRBJ2-4	AISGGTGTGAKNIQY
TRBV11-2	TRBJ2-5	ASSYGQGGETQY
TRBV5-1	TRBJ2-1	ASSLGSRGGYNEQF
TRBV4-2	TRBJ2-5	ASSQDNSEQETQY
TRBV27	TRBJ2-3	ASKRLAGGSTDTQY
TRBV7-2	TRBJ1-3	ASSFQGTSGNTIY
TRBV5-1	TRBJ2-1	ASSSAARNEQF
TRBV5-1	TRBJ1-1	ASRAGNTEAF
TRBV10-1	TRBJ2-3	ASSEGQGAGY
TRBV13	TRBJ2-7	ASSLAAEQY
TRBV7-2	TRBJ1-5	ASSLGFGQPQH
TRBV12-3/TRBV12-4	TRBJ1-2	AQRGYNYGYT
TRBV18	TRBJ2-1	ASSPNGVNEQF
TRBV5-1	TRBJ2-2	ASSLGRETGELF
TRBV11-2	TRBJ1-4	ASSPRGRVEEKLF
TRBV24-1	TRBJ2-3	ATSDSGTGNTDTQY
TRBV12-3/TRBV12-4	TRBJ2-1	ASNPLAGSYNEQF
TRBV20-1	TRBJ1-2	SARETGTGASYGYT
TRBV25-1	TRBJ1-6	ASSEQGGSPLH
TRBV5-1	TRBJ2-7	ASSLGGGTDEQY
TRBV5-1	TRBJ2-3	ASSDDPGQLTTDTQY
TRBV7-9	TRBJ2-3	ASSLQQGTDTQY
TRBV12-3/TRBV12-4	TRBJ2-2	ASSFVGSAGELF
TRBV5-1	TRBJ2-5	ASSSEPGGRETQY